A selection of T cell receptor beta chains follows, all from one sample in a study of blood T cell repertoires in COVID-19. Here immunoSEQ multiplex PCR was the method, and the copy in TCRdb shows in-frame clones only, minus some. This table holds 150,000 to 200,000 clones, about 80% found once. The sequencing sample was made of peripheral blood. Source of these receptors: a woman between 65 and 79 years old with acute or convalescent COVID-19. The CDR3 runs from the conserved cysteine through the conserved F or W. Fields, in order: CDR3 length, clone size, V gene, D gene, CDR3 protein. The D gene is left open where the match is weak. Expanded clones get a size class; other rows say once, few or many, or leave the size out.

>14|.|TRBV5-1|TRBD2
CASSPSGIGGELFF
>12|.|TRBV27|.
CASSSLVQPQHF
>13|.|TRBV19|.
CASGQHNTGELFF
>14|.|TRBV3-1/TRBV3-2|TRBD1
CASSETPTGRRYTF
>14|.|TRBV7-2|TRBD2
CASSLTSGTYEQYF
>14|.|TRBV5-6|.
CASSDEGEWETQYF
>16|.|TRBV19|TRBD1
CASSTILGQGQETQYF
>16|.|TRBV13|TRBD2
CASSLGGTSTKNIQYF
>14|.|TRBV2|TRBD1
CASTPDRGPTEAFF
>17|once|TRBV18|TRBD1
CASSPRTGSSSGNTIYF
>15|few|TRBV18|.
CASSPPRGGNSPLHF
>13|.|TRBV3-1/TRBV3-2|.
CASGSQGNTEAFF
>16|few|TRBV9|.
CASSADTGRGNQPQHF
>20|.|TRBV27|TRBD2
CASSLGLGQGGLAGVNEQFF
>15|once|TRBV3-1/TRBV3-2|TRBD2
CASSQAGGPLNEQYF
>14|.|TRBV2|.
CASRYGARGGELFF
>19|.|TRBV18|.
CASSPGRLSTKLAQTEGYF
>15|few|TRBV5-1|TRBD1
CASSLDPGQFSEQYF
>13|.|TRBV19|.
CASTPGSGNTIYF
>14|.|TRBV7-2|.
CASSLDTGRYGYTF
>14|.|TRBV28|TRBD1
CASSEPGGNTEAFF
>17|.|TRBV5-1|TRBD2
CASSGGIAGGPYNEQFF
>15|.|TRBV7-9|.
CASSPLVGSNSPLHF
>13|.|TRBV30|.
CAWSVQKSGGYTF
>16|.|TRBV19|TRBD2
CASTLGLAANTGELFF
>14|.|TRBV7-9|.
CASSLNFRGTEAFF
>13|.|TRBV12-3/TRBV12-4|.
CASSEDRNYGYTF
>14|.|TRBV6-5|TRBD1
CASRGTGGTYEQYF
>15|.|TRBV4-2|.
CASSQERQAISGYTF
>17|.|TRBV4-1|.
CASSQKSPQEPIYEQYF
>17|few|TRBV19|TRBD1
CASSIDDSTGSNQPQHF
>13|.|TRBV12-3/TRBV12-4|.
CASSSGDPQPQHF
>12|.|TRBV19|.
CASTQNGYEQYF
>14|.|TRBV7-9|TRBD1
CASSPRTGLDGYTF
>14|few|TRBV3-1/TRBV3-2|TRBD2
CASSQVREGDEQYF
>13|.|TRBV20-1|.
CSASEEAYQPQHF
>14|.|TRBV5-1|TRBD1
CASSTGQVSYEQYF
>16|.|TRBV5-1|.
CASSSGGRGIGETQYF
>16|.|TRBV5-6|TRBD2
CASSLVGEGPYNEQFF
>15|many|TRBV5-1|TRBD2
CASSLLAGGPGEQYF
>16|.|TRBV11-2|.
CASSSGGGSFRETQYF
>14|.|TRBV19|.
CASSRGVLAPEQFF
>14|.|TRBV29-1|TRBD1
CSAQPTGGSGELFF
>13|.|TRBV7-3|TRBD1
CASSRDRAGELFF
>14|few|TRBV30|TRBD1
CAWGEGQQRREQYF
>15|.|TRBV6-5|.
CASSALSGINTEAFF
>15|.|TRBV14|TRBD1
CASSQVVTGYEKLFF
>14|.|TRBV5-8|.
CASSRGTADEKLFF
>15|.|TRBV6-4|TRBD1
CASSLETGLNTEAFF
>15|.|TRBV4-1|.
CASSQDGASHNEQFF
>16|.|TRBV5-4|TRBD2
CASSLGLAGESDTQYF
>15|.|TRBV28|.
CATETASTTNYGYTF
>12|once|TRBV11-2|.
CASSLARSSIYF
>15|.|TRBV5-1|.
CASSLNNRPPREQYF